The rows below give T cell receptor beta chains drawn from one sample of a study of T cell responses to AZD1222 COVID-19 vaccine. The data were produced by immunoSEQ multiplex PCR, yet TCRdb's version contains in-frame clones alone and is incomplete. The sample contains nearly 95,000 clones, more than 80% of which appear only once. The specimen comprised peripheral blood, sampled 28 days after the second AZD1222 dose. These receptors all stem from an adult who received the AZD1222 COVID-19 vaccine. Each CDR3 is given with its conserved first and last residue. The D gene is left open where the match is weak. Size tells how often a clone was seen (once, few, many) or the class of an expanded clone, and some rows leave it out.

NA | TRBJ2-7 | NA | TRBV15 | TGTGCCACCAGCGGGGGTGGGTGGGAACGGGATGAGCAGTACTTC | CATSGGGWERDEQYF
NA | TRBJ2-1 | TRBD1 | TRBV9 | TGTGCCAGCAGCGTAGCGGGACAGGGGACCTACAATGAGCAGTTCTTC | CASSVAGQGTYNEQFF
NA | TRBJ2-7 | TRBD1 | TRBV18 | TGTGCCAGCTCACCACCCGGGACAGGGGGAGAGCAGTACTTC | CASSPPGTGGEQYF
NA | TRBJ1-5 | NA | TRBV7-2 | TGTGCCAGCAGCTTCAAACACGGCCAGCCCCAGCATTTT | CASSFKHGQPQHF
NA | TRBJ1-5 | NA | TRBV6-6 | TGTGCCAGCAGTTACTCGGCAGGGGTAGGCAATCAGCCCCAGCATTTT | CASSYSAGVGNQPQHF
NA | TRBJ1-2 | NA | TRBV11-1 | TGTGCCAGCAGTACCTCCGGGACCGTGGACTATGGCTACACCTTC | CASSTSGTVDYGYTF
NA | TRBJ1-1 | NA | TRBV25-1 | TGTGCCAGCAGTGATTATGAGTTAGAAGCTTTCTTT | CASSDYELEAFF
NA | TRBJ2-7 | TRBD1 | TRBV5-1 | TGCGCCAGCAGCCGGGACAGTAATTACGAGCAGTACTTC | CASSRDSNYEQYF
NA | TRBJ1-5 | NA | TRBV2 | TGTGCCAGCAGTGGGGGCGTTAAGGGTTTGAGCAATCAGCCCCAGCATTTT | CASSGGVKGLSNQPQHF
NA | TRBJ1-4 | TRBD1 | TRBV11-2 | TGTGCCAGCAGCCTGGGACAGGGAGGAGCTGAAAAACTGTTTTTT | CASSLGQGGAEKLFF
NA | TRBJ2-3 | NA | TRBV27 | TGTGCCAGCAGTCCCATACTCCTAGTAGGGGGGGATACGCAGTATTTT | CASSPILLVGGDTQYF
NA | TRBJ1-1 | NA | TRBV5-4 | TGTGCCAGCAGCTTGTTTTCCTCGAGTGAAGCTTTCTTT | CASSLFSSSEAFF
NA | TRBJ1-1 | TRBD1 | TRBV19 | TGTGCCAGTAGTCGAGGGACAGGGAATACGAACACTGAAGCTTTCTTT | CASSRGTGNTNTEAFF
NA | TRBJ2-3 | TRBD1 | TRBV5-4 | TGTGCCAGCAGCCTACAGGGGGCAGATACGCAGTATTTT | CASSLQGADTQYF
NA | TRBJ1-2 | NA | TRBV11-2 | TGTGCCAGCAGCCGTGGGGCGTGGGACTACACCTTC | CASSRGAWDYTF
few | TRBJ1-1 | TRBD1 | TRBV7-9 | TGTGCCAGCAGCTTAGTAGTTAGGTTGGGGACAGGGGCCACTGAAGCTTTCTTT | CASSLVVRLGTGATEAFF
once | TRBJ1-6 | NA | TRBV5-4 | TGTGCCAGCAGCCAGGACCCACGCAGGACTAATTCACCCCTCCACTTT | CASSQDPRRTNSPLHF
NA | TRBJ1-2 | TRBD1 | TRBV18 | TGTGCCAGCTCACCACGGCAGGGGGCGAGCTATGGCTACACCTTC | CASSPRQGASYGYTF
NA | TRBJ2-5 | TRBD1 | TRBV4-3 | TGCGCCAGCAGCCCTGACAGGGCCCAAGGGACCCAGTACTTC | CASSPDRAQGTQYF
NA | TRBJ2-4 | TRBD1 | TRBV5-6 | TGTGCCAGCAGCTTGGGGACAGGGAGCCTCAAAAACATTCAGTACTTC | CASSLGTGSLKNIQYF
NA | TRBJ1-6 | TRBD1 | TRBV2 | TGTGCCAGCGAGACAGGGGGACACTCACCCCTCCACTTT | CASETGGHSPLHF
NA | TRBJ2-2 | TRBD2 | TRBV10-1 | TGCGCCAGCAGTGAGATCGCGACTAGCGGCAACACCGGGGAGCTGTTTTTT | CASSEIATSGNTGELFF
few | TRBJ2-3 | NA | TRBV4-3 | TGCGCCAGCAGCCAAGATCTCCTCGTCGGGGCAGATACGCAGTATTTT | CASSQDLLVGADTQYF
NA | TRBJ1-1 | NA | TRBV11-2 | TGTGCCAGCAGCTTAGAGCGGGTGAACACTGAAGCTTTCTTT | CASSLERVNTEAFF
few | TRBJ2-1 | TRBD1 | TRBV6-2/TRBV6-3 | TGTGCCAGCAGTAGGGACAGGGAGTACGATGAGCAGTTCTTC | CASSRDREYDEQFF
NA | TRBJ2-1 | NA | TRBV5-1 | TGCGCCAGCAGCTTGGTATTAGCATACAATGAGCAGTTCTTC | CASSLVLAYNEQFF
once | TRBJ2-2 | NA | TRBV30 | TGTGCCTGGAGTGGAGGGGCCCTAGCCGGGGAGCTGTTTTTT | CAWSGGALAGELFF
NA | TRBJ2-1 | NA | TRBV24-1 | TGTGCCACCAGTGGGCGGGTACACAATGAGCAGTTCTTC | CATSGRVHNEQFF
NA | TRBJ2-6 | NA | TRBV3-1/TRBV3-2 | TGTGCCAGCAGCCAAGCCCTAGCTGCTGGGGCCAACGTCCTGACTTTC | CASSQALAAGANVLTF
NA | TRBJ1-2 | TRBD1 | TRBV7-8 | TGTGCCAGCAGCCAGTGGACAGGGATCTATGGCTACACCTTC | CASSQWTGIYGYTF
NA | TRBJ1-2 | TRBD1 | TRBV10-3 | TGTGCCATCAGATCCACAGGGGACCCAGCTAACTATGGCTACACCTTC | CAIRSTGDPANYGYTF
NA | TRBJ1-6 | NA | TRBV6-5 | TGTGCCAGCAGCGGAACCTATAATTCACCCCTCCACTTT | CASSGTYNSPLHF
NA | TRBJ2-6 | TRBD1 | TRBV9 | TGTGCCAGCAGCGTGACGACAGGGCCCTCCTCTGGGGCCAACGTCCTGACTTTC | CASSVTTGPSSGANVLTF
NA | TRBJ1-6 | NA | TRBV6-5 | TGTGCCAGCAGTTACGAGACAGCTAAGAATTCACCCCTCCACTTT | CASSYETAKNSPLHF
NA | TRBJ2-1 | NA | TRBV6-5 | TGTGCCAGCAGACCCGGGGGCTTGTCCGGGAATGAGCAGTTCTTC | CASRPGGLSGNEQFF
few | TRBJ1-6 | TRBD1 | TRBV3-1/TRBV3-2 | TGTGCCAGCAGCGGGGGACAGGGGACGAAAAATTCACCCCTCCACTTT | CASSGGQGTKNSPLHF
NA | TRBJ2-3 | TRBD1 | TRBV6-5 | TGTGCCAGCCTCGGACAGGGACGAGTAGATACGCAGTATTTT | CASLGQGRVDTQYF
once | TRBJ1-2 | NA | TRBV7-9 | TGTGCCAGCAGCTTTTCAGGGGATTATGGCTACACCTTC | CASSFSGDYGYTF
NA | TRBJ2-7 | TRBD2 | TRBV7-9 | TGTGCCAGCAGCTTGCTAGCGGGAGGTGACGAGCAGTACTTC | CASSLLAGGDEQYF
NA | TRBJ2-2 | NA | TRBV5-1 | TGCGCCAGCAGCTCGTCCACAGGACAGTCCGGGGAGCTGTTTTTT | CASSSSTGQSGELFF
NA | TRBJ2-1 | TRBD2 | TRBV7-2 | TGTGCCAGCAGCTTAGTAGCGACTAGCTATGAGCAGTTCTTC | CASSLVATSYEQFF
NA | TRBJ2-3 | NA | TRBV24-1 | TGTGCCAGTGGAGGGGTAGCGGAGGGTTCTAGCACAGATACGCAGTATTTT | CASGGVAEGSSTDTQYF